This TCR beta chain was found in a study of T cells in Graves' hyperthyroidism and ophthalmopathy. The germline V and J ends were trimmed by 5 bases and 5 bases, with 13 bases remaining between them. CDR3 length equals 15 residues. CDR1 is ENHRY, CDR2 SYGVKD, per germline. The study excluded patients with uncontrolled infection, other autoimmune disease, pregnancy or lactation. For the diagnoses, clinical symptoms, serum thyroxine and TRAb, thyroid ultrasound and orbital computed tomography were used. Amplified regions were TCR beta CDR3 sequences from RNA transcripts. When the TCR CDR3 underwent first-round RT-PCR, the HTBI primer set was used. TCRdb re-called the multiplex PCR reads with MiXCR, one entry per CDR3 protein. This table holds over 500,000 distinct CDR3 sequences, approximately 49% found once. Study-wide results and limits: Also found in blood were most expanded thyroid clonotypes above 0.001. Ophthalmopathy cases were set apart from stable hyperthyroidism by a 13 V-J model.

Remarks on this clonotype: The target antigen is unknown.

The sequenced sample was peripheral blood or thyroid tissue (not recorded which). The rearrangement uses TRBV10-3 and TRBJ1-6; unclear D gene. The sequence came from an adult woman with Graves' disease, either hyperthyroidism or ophthalmopathy (not recorded which). CDR3 protein: CAISTEYGDNSPLHF. The CDR3 DNA sequence: TGTGCCATCAGTACGGAATACGGAGATAATTCACCCCTCCACTTT.